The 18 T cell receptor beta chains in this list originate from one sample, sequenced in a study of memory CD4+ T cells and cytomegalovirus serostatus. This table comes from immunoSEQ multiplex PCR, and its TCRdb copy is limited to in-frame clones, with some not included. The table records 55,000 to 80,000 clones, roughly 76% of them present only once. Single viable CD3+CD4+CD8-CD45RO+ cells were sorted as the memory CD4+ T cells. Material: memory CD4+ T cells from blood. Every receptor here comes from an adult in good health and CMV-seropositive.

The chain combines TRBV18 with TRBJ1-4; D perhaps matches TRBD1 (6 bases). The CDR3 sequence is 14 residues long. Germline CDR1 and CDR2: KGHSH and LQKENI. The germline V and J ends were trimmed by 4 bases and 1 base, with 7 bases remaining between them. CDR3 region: CASSLDRTNEKLFF. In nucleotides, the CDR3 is TGTGCCAGCTCACTGGACAGAACTAATGAAAAACTGTTTTTT.

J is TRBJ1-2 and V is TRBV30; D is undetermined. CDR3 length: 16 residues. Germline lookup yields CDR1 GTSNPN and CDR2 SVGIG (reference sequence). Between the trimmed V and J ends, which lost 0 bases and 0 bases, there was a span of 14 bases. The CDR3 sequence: CAWSVRSSPTNYGYTF. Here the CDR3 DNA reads TGTGCCTGGAGTGTAAGGTCGAGTCCGACTAACTATGGCTACACCTTC. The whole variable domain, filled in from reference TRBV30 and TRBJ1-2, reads SQTIHQWPATLVQPVGSPLSLECTVEGTSNPNLYWYRQAAGRGLQLLFYSVGIGQISSEVPQNLSASRPQDRQFILSSKKLLLSDSGFYLCAWSVRSSPTNYGYTFGSGTRLTVV.

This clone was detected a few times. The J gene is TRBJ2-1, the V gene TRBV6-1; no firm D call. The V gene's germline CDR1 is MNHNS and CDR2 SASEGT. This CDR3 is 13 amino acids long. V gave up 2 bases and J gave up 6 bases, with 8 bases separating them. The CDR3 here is CASSENYSNEQFF. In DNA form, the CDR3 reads TGTGCCAGCAGTGAAAACTATTCCAATGAGCAGTTCTTC.

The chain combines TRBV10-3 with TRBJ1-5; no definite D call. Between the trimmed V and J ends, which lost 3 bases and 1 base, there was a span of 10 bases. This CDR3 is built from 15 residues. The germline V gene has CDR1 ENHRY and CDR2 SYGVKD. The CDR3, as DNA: TGTGCCATCAGTGAATCGGTCCTCAGCAATCAGCCCCAGCATTTT. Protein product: CAISESVLSNQPQHF.

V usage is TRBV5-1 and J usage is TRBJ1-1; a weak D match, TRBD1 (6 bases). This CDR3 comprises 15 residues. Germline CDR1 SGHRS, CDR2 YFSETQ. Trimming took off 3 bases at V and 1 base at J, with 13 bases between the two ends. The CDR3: CASSSRNRENTEAFF. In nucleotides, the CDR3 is TGCGCCAGCAGCTCGAGAAACAGGGAGAACACTGAAGCTTTCTTT.

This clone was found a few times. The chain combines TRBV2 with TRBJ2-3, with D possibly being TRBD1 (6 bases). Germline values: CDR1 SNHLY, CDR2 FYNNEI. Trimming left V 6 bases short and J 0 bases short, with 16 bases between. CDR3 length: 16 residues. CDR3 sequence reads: CASRVDSRGSTDTQYF. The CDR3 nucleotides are TGTGCCAGCAGGGTAGACTCTAGGGGGAGCACAGATACGCAGTATTTT.

CDR3 sequence reads: CASSETRQETQYF. The CDR3 bases are TGTGCCAGCAGTGAAACTCGACAAGAGACCCAGTACTTC. The J gene is TRBJ2-5, the V gene TRBV6-1; no definite D call. CDR1 MNHNS and CDR2 SASEGT come from the germline V gene. The CDR3 loop spans 13 amino acids. The ends were cut back, 2 bases at V and 2 bases at J, with 6 bases in the middle.

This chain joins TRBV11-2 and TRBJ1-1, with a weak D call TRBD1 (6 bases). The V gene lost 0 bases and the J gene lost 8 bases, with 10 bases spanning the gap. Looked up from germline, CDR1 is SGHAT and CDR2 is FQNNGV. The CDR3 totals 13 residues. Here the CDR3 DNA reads TGTGCCAGCAGCTTAGATGGGGGCAGGGAAGCTTTCTTT. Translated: CASSLDGGREAFF.

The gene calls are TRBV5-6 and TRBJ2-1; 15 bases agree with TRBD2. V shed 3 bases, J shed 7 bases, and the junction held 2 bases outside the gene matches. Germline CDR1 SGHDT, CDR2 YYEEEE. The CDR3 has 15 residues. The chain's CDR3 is CASSSGLAGGNEQFF. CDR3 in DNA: TGTGCCAGCAGCTCGGGACTAGCGGGAGGTAATGAGCAGTTCTTC.

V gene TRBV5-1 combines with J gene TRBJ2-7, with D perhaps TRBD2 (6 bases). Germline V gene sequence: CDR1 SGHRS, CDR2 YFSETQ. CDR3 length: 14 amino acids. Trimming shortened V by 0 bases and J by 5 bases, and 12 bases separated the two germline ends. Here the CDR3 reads CASSLAGGYDEQYF. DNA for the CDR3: TGCGCCAGCAGCTTGGCCGGGGGTTACGACGAGCAGTACTTC.

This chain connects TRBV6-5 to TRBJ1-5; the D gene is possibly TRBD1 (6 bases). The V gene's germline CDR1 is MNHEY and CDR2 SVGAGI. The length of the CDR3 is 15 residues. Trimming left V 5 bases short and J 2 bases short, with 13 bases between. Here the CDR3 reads CASSRTTGRNQPQHF. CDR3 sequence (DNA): TGTGCCAGCAGTCGAACTACAGGGCGCAATCAGCCCCAGCATTTT.

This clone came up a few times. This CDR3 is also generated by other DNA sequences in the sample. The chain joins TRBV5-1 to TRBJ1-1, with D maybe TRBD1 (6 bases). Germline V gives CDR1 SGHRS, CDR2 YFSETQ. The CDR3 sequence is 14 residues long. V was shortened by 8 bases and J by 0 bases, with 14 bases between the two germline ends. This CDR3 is CASTPTGMNTEAFF. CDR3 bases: TGCGCCAGTACCCCAACAGGGATGAACACTGAAGCTTTCTTT.

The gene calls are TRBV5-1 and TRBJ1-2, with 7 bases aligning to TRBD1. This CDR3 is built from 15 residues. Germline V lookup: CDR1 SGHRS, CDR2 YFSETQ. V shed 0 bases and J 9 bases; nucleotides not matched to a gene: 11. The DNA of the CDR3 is TGCGCCAGCAGCTTGGGCAGGGGGGACCCCGTTCGCTACACCTTC. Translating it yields CASSLGRGDPVRYTF.

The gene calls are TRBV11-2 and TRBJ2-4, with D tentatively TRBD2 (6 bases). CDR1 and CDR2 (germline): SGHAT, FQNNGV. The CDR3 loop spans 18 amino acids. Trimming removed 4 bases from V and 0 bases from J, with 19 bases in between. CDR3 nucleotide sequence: TGTGCCAGCAGCTCCGGATTTGGGGGGTCGATAGCCAAAAACATTCAGTACTTC. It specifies CASSSGFGGSIAKNIQYF. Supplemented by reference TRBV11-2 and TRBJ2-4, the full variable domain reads EAGVAQSPRYKIIEKRQSVAFWCNPISGHATLYWYQQILGQGPKLLIQFQNNGVVDDSQLPKDRFSAERLKGVDSTLKIQPAKLEDSAVYLCASSSGFGGSIAKNIQYFGAGTRLSVL.

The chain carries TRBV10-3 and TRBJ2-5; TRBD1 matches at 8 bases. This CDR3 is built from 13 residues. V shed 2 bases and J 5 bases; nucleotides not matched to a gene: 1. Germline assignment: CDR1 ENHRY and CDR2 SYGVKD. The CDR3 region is CAISEGQGETQYF. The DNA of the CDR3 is TGTGCCATCAGTGAGGGACAGGGTGAGACCCAGTACTTC.

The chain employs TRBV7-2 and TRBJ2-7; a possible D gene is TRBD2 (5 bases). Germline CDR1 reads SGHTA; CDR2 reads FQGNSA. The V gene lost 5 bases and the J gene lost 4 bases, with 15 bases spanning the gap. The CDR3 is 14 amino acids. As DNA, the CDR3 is TGTGCCAGCAGCGCCCGGATGGGAGAATACGAGCAGTACTTC. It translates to CASSARMGEYEQYF.

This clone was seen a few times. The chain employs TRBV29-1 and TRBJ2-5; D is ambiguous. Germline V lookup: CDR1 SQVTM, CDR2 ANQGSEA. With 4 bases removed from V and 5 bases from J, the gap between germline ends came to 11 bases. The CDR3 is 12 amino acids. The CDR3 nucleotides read TGCAGCGTTGGCTCCCAGTTTGAGACCCAGTACTTC. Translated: CSVGSQFETQYF.

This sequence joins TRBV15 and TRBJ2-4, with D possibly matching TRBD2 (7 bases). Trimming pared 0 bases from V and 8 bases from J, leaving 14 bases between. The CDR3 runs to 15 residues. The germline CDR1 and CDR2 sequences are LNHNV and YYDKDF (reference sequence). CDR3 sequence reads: CATSRDGGGWDIQYF. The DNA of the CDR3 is TGTGCCACCAGCAGAGATGGGGGGGGCTGGGACATTCAGTACTTC.